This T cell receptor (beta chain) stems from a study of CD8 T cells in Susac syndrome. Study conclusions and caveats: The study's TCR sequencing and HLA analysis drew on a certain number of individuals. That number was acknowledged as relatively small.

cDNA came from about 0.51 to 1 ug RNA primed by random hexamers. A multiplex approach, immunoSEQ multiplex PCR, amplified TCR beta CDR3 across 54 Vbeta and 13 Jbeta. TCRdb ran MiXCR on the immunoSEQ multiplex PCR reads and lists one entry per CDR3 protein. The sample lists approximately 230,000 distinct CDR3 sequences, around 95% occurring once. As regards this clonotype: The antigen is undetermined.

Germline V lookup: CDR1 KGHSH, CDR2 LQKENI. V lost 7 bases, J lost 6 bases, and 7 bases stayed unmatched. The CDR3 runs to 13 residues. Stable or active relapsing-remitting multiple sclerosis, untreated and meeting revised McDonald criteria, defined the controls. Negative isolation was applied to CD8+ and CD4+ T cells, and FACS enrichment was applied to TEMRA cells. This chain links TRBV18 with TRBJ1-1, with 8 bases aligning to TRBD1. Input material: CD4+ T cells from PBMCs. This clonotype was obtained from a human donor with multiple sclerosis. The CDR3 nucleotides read TGTGCCAGCTTAGGACAGGGCAAGTCTGAAGCTTTCTTT. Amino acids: CASLGQGKSEAFF.